This TCR beta chain is from a study of long-term antiretroviral therapy in people with HIV. Participants living with HIV all received treatment in the United States. Samples held 1-10 million cryopreserved PBMC before DNA extraction. An immunoSEQ assay, version v3.0, was performed at survey level. The protocol was immunoSEQ multiplex PCR, while the TCRdb copy is restricted to in-frame clones and leaves out a portion. Here the sample spans around 21,000 clones, approximately 81% being singletons. Only one count was recorded for this clone. The CDR3 has 17 residues. Germline values: CDR1 SGHRS, CDR2 YFSETQ. Unmatched junction bases numbered 12, after V lost 0 bases and J lost 5 bases.

This receptor was obtained from a man aged 40-50 years with HIV. This material consisted of unsorted PBMCs, taken 0.1 years before starting antiretroviral therapy. This rearrangement joins TRBV5-1 to TRBJ2-5; 8 positions agree with TRBD2. CDR3: CASSLGSGGARGETQYF. In DNA form, the CDR3 reads TGCGCCAGCAGCTTGGGAAGCGGGGGCGCTAGGGGGGAGACCCAGTACTTC.